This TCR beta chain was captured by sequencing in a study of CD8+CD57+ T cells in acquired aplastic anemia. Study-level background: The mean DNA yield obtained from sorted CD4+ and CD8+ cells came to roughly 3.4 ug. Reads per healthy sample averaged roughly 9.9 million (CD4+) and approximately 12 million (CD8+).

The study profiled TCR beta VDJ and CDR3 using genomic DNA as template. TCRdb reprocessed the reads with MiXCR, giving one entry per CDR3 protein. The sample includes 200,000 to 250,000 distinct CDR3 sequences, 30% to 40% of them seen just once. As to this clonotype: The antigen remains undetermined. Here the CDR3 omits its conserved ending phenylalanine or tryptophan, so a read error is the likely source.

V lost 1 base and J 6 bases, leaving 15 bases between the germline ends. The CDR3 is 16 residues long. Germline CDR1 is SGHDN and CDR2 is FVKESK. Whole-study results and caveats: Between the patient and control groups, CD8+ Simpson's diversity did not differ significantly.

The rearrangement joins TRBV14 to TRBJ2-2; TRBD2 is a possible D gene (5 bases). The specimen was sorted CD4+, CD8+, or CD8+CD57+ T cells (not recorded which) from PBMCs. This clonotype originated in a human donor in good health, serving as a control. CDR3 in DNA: TGTGCCAGCAGCCAAGCGGGATGGGGTTTGCCCGGGGAGCTGTTTCTT. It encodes CASSQAGWGLPGELFL.